This TCR beta chain was sequenced during a study of T cell repertoires in cytomegalovirus infection. Background on the study: Both a matching HLA type and CMV infection were indicated by public TCR beta signatures. Findings and limits, study-wide: Dominating the ex vivo response were HLA-C-restricted CMV-specific TCR beta clonotypes. Frequencies of public TCR beta families were cumulated, and this identified carriers of CMV plus the relevant HLA.

As concerns this clonotype: Its antigen remains unknown.

TCRdb processed the reads anew with MiXCR; each CDR3 protein has one entry. The sample carries some 600,000 distinct CDR3 sequences, 20% to 25% recorded once. Trimming removed 8 bases from V and 5 bases from J, with 9 bases in between. The germline gives CDR1 ENHRY, CDR2 SYGVKD. This CDR3 comprises 11 residues. The material sequenced was CD8+ T cells from PBMCs. This TCR derives from a human donor in good health (CMV status not recorded). Some clones in this sample may be carry-over from other donors' samples. V gene TRBV10-3 combines with J gene TRBJ1-2; D gene unclear. CDR3 bases: TGTGCCATCCGGTTTTCTTATGGCTACACCTTC. As protein: CAIRFSYGYTF.